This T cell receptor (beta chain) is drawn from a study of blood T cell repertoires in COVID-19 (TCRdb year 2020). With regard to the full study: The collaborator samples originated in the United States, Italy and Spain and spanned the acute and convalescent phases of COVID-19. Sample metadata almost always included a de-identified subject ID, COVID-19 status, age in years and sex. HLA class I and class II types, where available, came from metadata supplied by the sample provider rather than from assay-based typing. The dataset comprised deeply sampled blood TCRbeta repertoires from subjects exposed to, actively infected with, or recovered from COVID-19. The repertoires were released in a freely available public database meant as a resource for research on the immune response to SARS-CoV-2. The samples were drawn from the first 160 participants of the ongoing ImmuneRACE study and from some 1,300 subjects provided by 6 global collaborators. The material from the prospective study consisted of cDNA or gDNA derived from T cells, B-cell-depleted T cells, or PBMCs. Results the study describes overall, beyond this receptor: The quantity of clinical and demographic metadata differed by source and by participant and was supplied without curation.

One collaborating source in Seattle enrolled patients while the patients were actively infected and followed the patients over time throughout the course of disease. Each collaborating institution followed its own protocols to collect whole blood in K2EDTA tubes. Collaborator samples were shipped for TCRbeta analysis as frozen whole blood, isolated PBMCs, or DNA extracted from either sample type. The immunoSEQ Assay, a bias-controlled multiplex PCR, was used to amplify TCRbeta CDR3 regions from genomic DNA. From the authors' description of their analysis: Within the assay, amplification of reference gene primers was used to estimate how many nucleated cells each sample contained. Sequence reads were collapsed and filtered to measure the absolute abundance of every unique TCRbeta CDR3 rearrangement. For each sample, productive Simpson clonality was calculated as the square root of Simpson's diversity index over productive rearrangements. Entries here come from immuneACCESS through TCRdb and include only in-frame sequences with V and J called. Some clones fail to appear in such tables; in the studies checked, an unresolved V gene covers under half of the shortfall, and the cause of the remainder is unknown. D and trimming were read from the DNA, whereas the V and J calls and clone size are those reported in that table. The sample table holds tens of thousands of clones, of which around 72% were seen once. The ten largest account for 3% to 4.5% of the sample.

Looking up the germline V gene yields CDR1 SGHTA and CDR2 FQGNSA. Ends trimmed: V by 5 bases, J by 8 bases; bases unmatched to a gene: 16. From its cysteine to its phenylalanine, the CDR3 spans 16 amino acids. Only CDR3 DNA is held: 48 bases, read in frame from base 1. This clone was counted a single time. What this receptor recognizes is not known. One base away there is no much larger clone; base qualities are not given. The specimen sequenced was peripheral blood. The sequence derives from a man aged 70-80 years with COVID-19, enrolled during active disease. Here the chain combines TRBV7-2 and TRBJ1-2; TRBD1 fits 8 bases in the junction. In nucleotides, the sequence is TGTGCCAGCAGCCAAGATATCGACAGGGGACGTAGGGGCTACACCTTC. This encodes CASSQDIDRGRRGYTF.